The sequence of this TCR beta chain was determined in a study of blood T cells in healthy people across ages. A second PCR of about 7 to 11 cycles used a sample-barcoded 5' primer and a J-beta primer mix. A template-switch adaptor with 12 random nucleotides tagged each cDNA molecule. Via MiXCR, TCRdb re-called the 5' RACE reads, giving one row per CDR3 protein. The repertoire includes some 900,000 distinct CDR3 sequences, roughly 52% of them detected once, and 13% sits in the top ten. This clonotype was observed a single time. Per the germline V gene, CDR1 is SGHVS and CDR2 is FQNEAQ. There are 15 residues in the CDR3.

The V and J genes are TRBV7-8 and TRBJ2-1, with 7 bases identical to TRBD2. TRBJ2-7 matches the DNA end more closely, so the J call is doubtful. The sequenced sample was blood. The TCR originated in a man aged 30 to 39 in good health. This chain's CDR3 is CASSLLAGDYNEQYF. The CDR3 coding sequence is TGTGCCAGCAGCTTACTGGCGGGGGACTACAATGAGCAGTACTTC.